This T cell receptor (beta chain) was captured by sequencing in a study of cytomegalovirus exposure and HLA in healthy donors. General study results and limits: Rare TCR sequences dominated, though some public TCRs recurred in many donors. Presence/absence analyses supposed approximately even sequencing depth among donors.

There are 14 residues in the CDR3. Germline CDR1 and CDR2: MNHEY and SVGAGI. Trimming took off 3 bases at V and 4 bases at J, with 7 bases between the two ends. There are a few counts of this clone. Its antigen is currently unknown. Primers for the PCR totalled 60 Vbeta and 13 Jbeta. The method was immunoSEQ multiplex PCR; TCRdb's version includes in-frame clones alone and lacks a portion of them. This sample has 130,000 to 150,000 clones, with around 80% found just once. Sequencing was done on a sample of PBMCs. This clonotype was obtained from a man in his forties in good health and CMV-seronegative. This chain joins TRBV6-5 and TRBJ2-6; the D is unclear. This CDR3 reads CASSYSFGANVLTF. Here the CDR3 DNA reads TGTGCCAGCAGTTATTCCTTCGGGGCCAACGTCCTGACTTTC.